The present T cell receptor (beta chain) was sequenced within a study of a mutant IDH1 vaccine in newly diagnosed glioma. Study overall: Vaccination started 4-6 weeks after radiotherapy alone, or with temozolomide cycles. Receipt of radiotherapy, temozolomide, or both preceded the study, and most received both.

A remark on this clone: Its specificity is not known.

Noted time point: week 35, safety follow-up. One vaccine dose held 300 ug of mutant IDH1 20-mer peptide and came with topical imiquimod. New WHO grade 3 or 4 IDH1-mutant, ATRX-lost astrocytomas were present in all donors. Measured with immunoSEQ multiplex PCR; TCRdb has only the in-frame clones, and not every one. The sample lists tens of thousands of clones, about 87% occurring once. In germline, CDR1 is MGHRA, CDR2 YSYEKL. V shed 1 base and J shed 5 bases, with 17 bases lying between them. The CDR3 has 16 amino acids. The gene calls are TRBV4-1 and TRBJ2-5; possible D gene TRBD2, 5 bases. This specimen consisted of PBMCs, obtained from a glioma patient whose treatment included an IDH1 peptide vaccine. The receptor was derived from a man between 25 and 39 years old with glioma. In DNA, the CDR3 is TGCGCCAGCAGCCAAGGGCCAACGCGGGTGGGGGAGACCCAGTACTTC. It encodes CASSQGPTRVGETQYF.